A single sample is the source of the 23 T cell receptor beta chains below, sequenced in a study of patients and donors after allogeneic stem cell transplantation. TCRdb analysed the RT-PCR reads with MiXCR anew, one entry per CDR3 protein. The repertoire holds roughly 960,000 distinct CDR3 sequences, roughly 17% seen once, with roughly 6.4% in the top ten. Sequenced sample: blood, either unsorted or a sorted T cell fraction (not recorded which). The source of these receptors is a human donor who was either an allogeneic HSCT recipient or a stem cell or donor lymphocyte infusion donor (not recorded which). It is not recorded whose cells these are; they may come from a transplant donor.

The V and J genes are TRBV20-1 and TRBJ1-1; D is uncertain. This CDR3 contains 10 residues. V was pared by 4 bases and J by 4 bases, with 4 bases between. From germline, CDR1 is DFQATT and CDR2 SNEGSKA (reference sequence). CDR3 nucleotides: TGCAGTGCTAAGGGCACTGAAGCTTTCTTT. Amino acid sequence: CSAKGTEAFF.

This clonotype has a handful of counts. CDR3 nucleotide sequence: TGCAGCGTTGAAATTGGAGGGTTAGAGCAGTACTTC. Protein sequence: CSVEIGGLEQYF. The V and J genes are TRBV29-1 and TRBJ2-7, with D possibly matching TRBD2 (6 bases). Germline assignment: CDR1 SQVTM and CDR2 ANQGSEA. V lost 2 bases and J lost 7, with 12 bases in between. CDR3 size: 12 residues.

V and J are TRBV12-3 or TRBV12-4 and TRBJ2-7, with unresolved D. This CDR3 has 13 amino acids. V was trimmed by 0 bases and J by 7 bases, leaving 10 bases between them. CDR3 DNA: TGTGCCAGCAGTTTAGCGACCCCCAGGGAGCAGTACTTC. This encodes CASSLATPREQYF.

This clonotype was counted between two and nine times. The CDR3 loop is CSAGNDNYGYTF. The DNA for the CDR3 is TGCAGTGCTGGGAACGATAACTATGGCTACACCTTC. The chain employs TRBV20-1 and TRBJ1-2; D unclear. Germline values: CDR1 DFQATT, CDR2 SNEGSKA (reference sequence). There are 12 residues in the CDR3. Trimming cost V 5 bases and J 1 base, with 8 bases left between them.

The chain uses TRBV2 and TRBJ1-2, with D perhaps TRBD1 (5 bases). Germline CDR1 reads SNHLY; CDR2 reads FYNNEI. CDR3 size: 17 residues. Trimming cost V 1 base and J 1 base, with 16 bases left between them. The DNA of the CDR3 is TGTGCCAGCAGTGAAGGGGAGCAGGGTCGAATTAACTATGGCTACACCTTC. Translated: CASSEGEQGRINYGYTF. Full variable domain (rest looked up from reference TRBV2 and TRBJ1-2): EPEVTQTPSHQVTQMGQEVILRCVPISNHLYFYWYRQILGQKVEFLVSFYNNEISEKSEIFDDQFSVERPDGSNFTLKIRSTKLEDSAMYFCASSEGEQGRINYGYTFGSGTRLTVV.

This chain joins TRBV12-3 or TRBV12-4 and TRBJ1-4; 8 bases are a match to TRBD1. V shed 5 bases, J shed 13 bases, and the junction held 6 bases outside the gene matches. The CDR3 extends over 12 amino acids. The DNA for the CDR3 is TGTGCCAGCAGTGGAGACAGGGGAGGACTGTTTTTT. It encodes CASSGDRGGLFF.

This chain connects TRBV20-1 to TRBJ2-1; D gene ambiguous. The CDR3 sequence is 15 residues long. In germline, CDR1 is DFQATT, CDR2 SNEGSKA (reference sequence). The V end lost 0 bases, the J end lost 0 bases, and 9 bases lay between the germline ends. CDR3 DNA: TGCAGTGCTAGAGATCTTATCCTCTCCTACAATGAGCAGTTCTTC. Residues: CSARDLILSYNEQFF.

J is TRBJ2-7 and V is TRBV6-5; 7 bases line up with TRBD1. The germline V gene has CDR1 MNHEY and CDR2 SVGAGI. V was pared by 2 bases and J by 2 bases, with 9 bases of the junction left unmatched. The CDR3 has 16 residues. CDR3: CASSYGLRGPAYEQYF. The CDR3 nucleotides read TGTGCCAGCAGTTACGGGTTGAGGGGGCCGGCCTACGAGCAGTACTTC.

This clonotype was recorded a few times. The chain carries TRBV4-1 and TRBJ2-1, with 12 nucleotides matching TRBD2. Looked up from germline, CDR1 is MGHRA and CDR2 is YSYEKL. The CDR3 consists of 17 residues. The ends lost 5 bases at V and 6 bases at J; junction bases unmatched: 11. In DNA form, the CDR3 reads TGCGCCAGCAGCACCTACCCTAGCGGGAGGGCCCTCAATGAGCAGTTCTTC. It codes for CASSTYPSGRALNEQFF.

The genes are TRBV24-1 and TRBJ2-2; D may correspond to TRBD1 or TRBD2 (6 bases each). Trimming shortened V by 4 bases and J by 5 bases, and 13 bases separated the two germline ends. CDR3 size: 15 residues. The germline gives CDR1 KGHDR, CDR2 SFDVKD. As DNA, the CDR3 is TGTGCCACCAGTGAAGGAGGGGGTGGAACCGGGGAGCTGTTTTTT. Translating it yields CATSEGGGGTGELFF.

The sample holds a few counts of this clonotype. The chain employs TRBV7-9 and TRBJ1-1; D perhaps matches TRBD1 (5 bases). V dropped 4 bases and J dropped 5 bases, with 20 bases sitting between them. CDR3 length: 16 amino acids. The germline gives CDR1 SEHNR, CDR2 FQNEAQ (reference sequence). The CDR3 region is CASSYLGGTEVTEAFF. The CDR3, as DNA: TGTGCCAGCAGCTACCTGGGAGGGACGGAAGTAACTGAAGCTTTCTTT.

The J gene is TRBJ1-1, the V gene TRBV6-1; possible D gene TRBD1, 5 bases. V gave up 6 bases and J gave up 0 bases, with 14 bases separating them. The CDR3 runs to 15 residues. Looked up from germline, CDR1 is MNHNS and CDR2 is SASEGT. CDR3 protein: CASRPPRGMNTEAFF. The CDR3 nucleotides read TGTGCCAGCAGGCCACCTCGGGGGATGAACACTGAAGCTTTCTTT.

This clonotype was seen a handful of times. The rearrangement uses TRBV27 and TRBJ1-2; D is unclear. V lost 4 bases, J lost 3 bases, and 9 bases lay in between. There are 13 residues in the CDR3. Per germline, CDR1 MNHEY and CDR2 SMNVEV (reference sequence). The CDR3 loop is CASSSHGDYGYTF. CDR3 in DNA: TGTGCCAGCAGTTCACATGGGGACTATGGCTACACCTTC.

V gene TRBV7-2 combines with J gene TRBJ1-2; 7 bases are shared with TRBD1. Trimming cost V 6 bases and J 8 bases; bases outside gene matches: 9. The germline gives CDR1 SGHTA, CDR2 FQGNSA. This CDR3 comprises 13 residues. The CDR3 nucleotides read TGTGCCAGCAGATCAGGGACAGTGGAAGGCTACACCTTC. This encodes CASRSGTVEGYTF. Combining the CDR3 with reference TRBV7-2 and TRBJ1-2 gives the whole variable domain GAGVSQSPSNKVTEKGKDVELRCDPISGHTALYWYRQSLGQGLEFLIYFQGNSAPDKSGLPSDRFSAERTGGSVSTLTIQRTQQEDSAVYLCASRSGTVEGYTFGSGTRLTVV.

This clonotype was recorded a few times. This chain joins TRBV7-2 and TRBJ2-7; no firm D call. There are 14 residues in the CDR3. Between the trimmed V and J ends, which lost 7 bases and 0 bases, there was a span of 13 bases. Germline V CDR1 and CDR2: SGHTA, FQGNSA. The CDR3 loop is CASTPLHSSYEQYF. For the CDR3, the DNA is TGTGCCAGCACCCCCCTCCATAGCTCCTACGAGCAGTACTTC.

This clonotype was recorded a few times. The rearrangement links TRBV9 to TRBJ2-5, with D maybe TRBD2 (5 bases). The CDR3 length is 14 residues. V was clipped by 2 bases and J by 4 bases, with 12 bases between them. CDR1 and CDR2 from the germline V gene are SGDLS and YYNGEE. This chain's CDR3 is CASSVSGSRETQYF. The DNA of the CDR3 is TGTGCCAGCAGCGTGAGCGGAAGCAGAGAGACCCAGTACTTC.

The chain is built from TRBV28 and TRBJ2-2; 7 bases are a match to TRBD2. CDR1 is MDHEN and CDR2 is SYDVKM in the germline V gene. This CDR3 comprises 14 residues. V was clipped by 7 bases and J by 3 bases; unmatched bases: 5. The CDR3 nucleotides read TGTGCCAGCATCATGGGAGGGGACACCGGGGAGCTGTTTTTT. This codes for CASIMGGDTGELFF.

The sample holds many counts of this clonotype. CDR3 bases: TGCAGCGTCCCTAACCCAGGGTCCGGGGAGCTGTTTTTT. Protein product: CSVPNPGSGELFF. The V and J genes are TRBV29-1 and TRBJ2-2, with a tentative D call TRBD1 (5 bases). Germline CDR1 and CDR2: SQVTM and ANQGSEA. The CDR3 is 13 amino acids. V lost 6 bases, J lost 6 bases, and 14 bases lay in between.

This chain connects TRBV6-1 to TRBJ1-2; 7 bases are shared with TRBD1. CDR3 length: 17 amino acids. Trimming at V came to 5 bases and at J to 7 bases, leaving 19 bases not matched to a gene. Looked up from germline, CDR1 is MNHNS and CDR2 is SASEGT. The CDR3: CASSQQLIRTGTSGYTF. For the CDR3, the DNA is TGTGCCAGCAGTCAGCAGTTGATTCGGACAGGAACCAGTGGCTACACCTTC.

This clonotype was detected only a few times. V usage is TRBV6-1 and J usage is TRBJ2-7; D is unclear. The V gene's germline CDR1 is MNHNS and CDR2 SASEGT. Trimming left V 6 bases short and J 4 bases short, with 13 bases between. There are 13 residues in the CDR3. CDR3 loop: CASSHPHSYEQYF. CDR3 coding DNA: TGTGCCAGCAGCCACCCTCACTCGTACGAGCAGTACTTC.

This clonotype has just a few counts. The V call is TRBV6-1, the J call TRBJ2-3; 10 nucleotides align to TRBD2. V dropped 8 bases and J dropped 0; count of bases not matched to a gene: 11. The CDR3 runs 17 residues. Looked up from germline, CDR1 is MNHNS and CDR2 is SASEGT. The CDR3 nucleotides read TGTGCCAGCCGCCCTTCTAGCGGGGGAACTAGCACAGATACGCAGTATTTT. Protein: CASRPSSGGTSTDTQYF.

The CDR3, as DNA: TGTGCCAGCAGTTTTCCGGGACTAGCGGGTTACAATGAGCAGTTCTTC. Residues: CASSFPGLAGYNEQFF. The chain joins TRBV12-3 or TRBV12-4 to TRBJ2-1; 12 bases are shared with TRBD2. The V segment lost 3 bases and the J segment 4 bases; nucleotides outside the gene matches: 4. The CDR3 sequence is 16 residues long.

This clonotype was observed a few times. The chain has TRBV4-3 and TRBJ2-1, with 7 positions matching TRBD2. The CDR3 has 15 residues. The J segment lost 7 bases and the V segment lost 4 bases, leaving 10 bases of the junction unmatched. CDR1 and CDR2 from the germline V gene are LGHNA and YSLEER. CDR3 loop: CASSRERAGRNEQFF. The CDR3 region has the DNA TGCGCCAGCAGCCGCGAGAGAGCGGGGAGAAATGAGCAGTTCTTC.